These 28 T cell receptor beta chains share one sample of origin, sequenced in a study of early T cells in non-severe SARS-CoV-2 infection. One entry per CDR3 protein results from TCRdb running MiXCR on the 5' RACE reads. The profile shows approximately 50,000 distinct CDR3 sequences, more than 10% of them singletons. Sequencing used whole blood, obtained at baseline. The receptors derive from an adult who was a healthcare worker with PCR-confirmed SARS-CoV-2 infection or an uninfected control (not recorded which).

This clonotype was observed a handful of times. The V and J genes are TRBV29-1 and TRBJ2-1, with a weak D call TRBD2 (5 bases). Trimming took off 3 bases at V and 8 bases at J, with 17 bases between the two ends. The CDR3 is 14 amino acids. The germline V gene encodes CDR1 SQVTM and CDR2 ANQGSEA. This CDR3 reads CSVDSGLPRDEQFF. CDR3 DNA sequence: TGCAGCGTTGATTCCGGACTCCCTAGGGATGAGCAGTTCTTC.

This clonotype has more than one count but fewer than ten. The CDR3 DNA sequence: TGTGCCAGCAGCTTAGGTTCGGGACCGAGCTACGAGCAGTACTTC. Translation gives CASSLGSGPSYEQYF. The chain uses TRBV7-6 and TRBJ2-7; either TRBD1 or TRBD2 may supply D (5 bases each). The CDR3 contains 15 residues. Germline V gives CDR1 SGHVS, CDR2 FNYEAQ. Trimming left V 1 base short and J 3 bases short, with 13 bases between.

This clonotype was seen a handful of times. This chain connects TRBV28 to TRBJ1-5, with D possibly TRBD1 on 6 matching bases. Germline-derived CDR1 and CDR2 are MDHEN and SYDVKM. V shed 3 bases and J shed 3 bases, with 12 bases lying between them. This CDR3 is 15 amino acids long. The CDR3 DNA reads TGTGCCAGCAGTTTTAACAGGGCTTTCAATCAGCCCCAGCATTTT. Its translation: CASSFNRAFNQPQHF.

A remark on this clonotype: One end of the junction does not line up with germline, which may come from a read error. The rearrangement joins TRBV18 to TRBJ2-1; TRBD2 matches 9 bases. This CDR3 comprises 16 residues. Germline CDR1 and CDR2: KGHSH and LQKENI. CDR3 sequence reads: CASSPLLSGGYNEQFF. CDR3 sequence (DNA): TGTGCCAGCTCCCCACTTCTTAGCGGGGGATACAATGAGCAGTTCTTC.

This clonotype was counted ten times or more. V and J are TRBV7-8 and TRBJ1-1; possible D gene TRBD1, 5 bases. CDR3 length: 13 amino acids. The ends were cut back, 1 base at V and 8 bases at J, with 11 bases in the middle. From germline, CDR1 is SGHVS and CDR2 FQNEAQ. The CDR3 here is CASSLVRGREAFF. Written as DNA, the CDR3 is TGTGCCAGCAGCTTAGTACGGGGGAGGGAAGCTTTCTTT.

The chain recombines TRBV20-1 with TRBJ2-3; 12 bases agree with TRBD2. Germline CDR1 reads DFQATT; CDR2 reads SNEGSKA (reference sequence). The ends lost 1 base at V and 3 bases at J; junction bases unmatched: 11. There are 18 residues in the CDR3. The CDR3 nucleotides read TGCAGTGCTAGAGGGAGACTAGCGGGAGTCGGAAGTACAGATACGCAGTATTTT. Residues: CSARGRLAGVGSTDTQYF.

In this sample, this clonotype turned up a few times. Written as DNA, the CDR3 is TGTGCCAGCAGTTCCGGGACAGGGGGCAATGAGCAGTTCTTC. It is translated as CASSSGTGGNEQFF. The V and J genes are TRBV6-5 and TRBJ2-1; 11 bases are shared with TRBD1. CDR1 and CDR2 (germline): MNHEY, SVGAGI. This CDR3 comprises 14 residues. V shed 4 bases, J shed 6 bases, and the junction held 2 bases outside the gene matches.

This clonotype was recorded many times. The genes are TRBV9 and TRBJ1-2, with D uncertain. Germline V lookup: CDR1 SGDLS, CDR2 YYNGEE. The CDR3 is 16 amino acids. Trimming shortened V by 3 bases and J by 0 bases, and 15 bases separated the two germline ends. The CDR3 DNA sequence: TGTGCCAGCAGCGGGAGAGGGCAGGTTGCTAACTATGGCTACACCTTC. This sequence encodes CASSGRGQVANYGYTF.

The chain joins TRBV12-3 or TRBV12-4 to TRBJ2-1, with 8 nucleotides matching TRBD2. The CDR3 has 13 residues. The V gene end was trimmed by 6 bases and the J gene end by 6 bases; junction bases not matched to a gene: 4. The CDR3 protein is CASRAGTSNEQFF. For the CDR3, the DNA is TGTGCCAGCAGAGCCGGGACTAGCAATGAGCAGTTCTTC.

The chain is built from TRBV12-3 or TRBV12-4 and TRBJ2-5; the match to TRBD1 covers 10 bases. The CDR3 length is 17 residues. Trimming removed 4 bases from V and 5 bases from J; junction bases left unmatched: 13. The CDR3 loop is CASSSDRGQKMLETQYF. In DNA form, the CDR3 reads TGTGCCAGCAGTTCCGACAGGGGGCAAAAGATGTTGGAGACCCAGTACTTC.

In this sample, this clonotype turned up many times. CDR3 residues: CASSLSPVGDTQYF. In DNA, the CDR3 is TGTGCCAGCAGCTTATCCCCCGTTGGGGATACGCAGTATTTT. The rearrangement uses TRBV7-2 and TRBJ2-3; D is uncertain. There are 14 residues in the CDR3. Trimming removed 2 bases from V and 6 bases from J, with 12 bases in between. Germline loops: CDR1 SGHTA, CDR2 FQGNSA.

This chain's CDR3 is CASRMGRYYEQYF. The CDR3 coding sequence is TGTGCCAGCAGGATGGGACGGTACTACGAGCAGTACTTC. The rearrangement links TRBV12-3 or TRBV12-4 to TRBJ2-7; the D gene could be TRBD1 or TRBD2 (5 bases each). This CDR3 spans 13 amino acids. V lost 6 bases to trimming and J lost 3 bases, with 12 bases between them.

The chain carries TRBV14 and TRBJ2-1; TRBD2 matches 13 bases. Germline V CDR1 and CDR2: SGHDN, FVKESK. Trimming at V came to 1 base and at J to 4 bases, leaving 4 bases not matched to a gene. The CDR3 is 17 residues long. The CDR3 DNA reads as TGTGCCAGCAGCCAAGGGACTAGCGGGAGTCAGTACAATGAGCAGTTCTTC. The encoded protein is CASSQGTSGSQYNEQFF.

Note on this clonotype: It may be a read error: a sequence one base away is much more abundant. The chain links TRBV7-6 to TRBJ2-6; 9 nucleotides line up with TRBD1. Germline V gene data show CDR1 as SGHVS and CDR2 as FNYEAQ. This CDR3 spans 19 amino acids. Here the CDR3 reads CANSLRPGQGLSGANVLTF. For the CDR3, the DNA is TGTGCCAACAGCTTGCGTCCGGGACAGGGCCTCTCTGGGGCCAACGTCCTGACTTTC.

This rearrangement joins TRBV6-2 or TRBV6-3 to TRBJ2-7; D remains ambiguous. Germline V gene data show CDR1 as MNHEY and CDR2 as SVGEGT. The CDR3 consists of 13 residues. V lost 10 bases, J lost 2 bases, and 15 bases lay in between. CDR3 in amino acids: CATLAAGTYEQYF. In DNA, the CDR3 is TGTGCCACCCTCGCGGCAGGAACCTACGAGCAGTACTTC.

This clonotype was counted a few times. The chain combines TRBV11-2 with TRBJ2-2, with D possibly called TRBD1 or TRBD2 (6 bases each). The germline V gene encodes CDR1 SGHAT and CDR2 FQNNGV. This CDR3 has 14 residues. The ends were cut back, 5 bases at V and 6 bases at J, with 13 bases in the middle. Here the CDR3 reads CASSRPGASGELFF. The CDR3 coding sequence is TGTGCCAGCAGCCGCCCGGGGGCGTCCGGGGAGCTGTTTTTT.

This clonotype has at least ten counts. This chain connects TRBV6-2 or TRBV6-3 to TRBJ2-3; D ambiguous. V lost 2 bases to trimming and J lost 0 bases, with 6 bases between them. Germline V lookup: CDR1 MNHEY, CDR2 SVGEGT. The CDR3 is 14 residues long. Written as DNA, the CDR3 is TGTGCCAGCAGTTACAGGGCTAGCACAGATACGCAGTATTTT. Protein product: CASSYRASTDTQYF.

The chain links TRBV10-2 to TRBJ1-1; D is uncertain. V was clipped by 6 bases and J by 1 base, with 9 bases between them. Germline-derived CDR1 and CDR2 are WSHSY and SAAADI. The CDR3 is made up of 13 amino acids. CDR3 DNA sequence: TGCGCCAGCAGGGACCCCCAGAACACTGAAGCTTTCTTT. This gives the protein CASRDPQNTEAFF.

This clonotype was observed a handful of times. The CDR3 DNA sequence: TGTGCCAGCAGCGTAGATGGCGGGAGCGCTTACAATGAGCAGTTCTTC. This gives the protein CASSVDGGSAYNEQFF. The chain combines TRBV9 with TRBJ2-1; 7 bases map to TRBD2. Germline-derived CDR1 and CDR2 are SGDLS and YYNGEE. V shed 0 bases, J shed 4 bases, and the junction held 7 bases outside the gene matches. The CDR3 loop spans 16 amino acids.

The J gene is TRBJ2-7, the V gene TRBV7-2, with 8 nucleotides matching TRBD1. The CDR3 covers 14 residues. V gave up 5 bases and J gave up 3 bases; unmatched junction bases: 6. Germline V gene sequence: CDR1 SGHTA, CDR2 FQGNSA. CDR3 DNA: TGTGCCAGCAGCCCGGACAGGGTTGTCTACGAGCAGTACTTC. Its translation: CASSPDRVVYEQYF. Combining the CDR3 with reference TRBV7-2 and TRBJ2-7 gives the whole variable domain GAGVSQSPSNKVTEKGKDVELRCDPISGHTALYWYRQSLGQGLEFLIYFQGNSAPDKSGLPSDRFSAERTGGSVSTLTIQRTQQEDSAVYLCASSPDRVVYEQYFGPGTRLTVT.

This clonotype was seen at least ten times. V and J are TRBV20-1 and TRBJ2-3; D remains unclear. The CDR3 loop spans 8 amino acids. Germline assignment: CDR1 DFQATT and CDR2 SNEGSKA (reference sequence). V shed 5 bases and J shed 8 bases, with 2 bases lying between them. CDR3 in amino acids: CSAGTQYF. CDR3 in DNA: TGCAGTGCTGGTACGCAGTATTTT.

There are many counts of this clonotype. The V gene is TRBV10-2, the J gene TRBJ2-5; D not certain. The germline V gene encodes CDR1 WSHSY and CDR2 SAAADI. The CDR3 length is 11 residues. Trimming cost V 6 bases and J 5 bases, with 7 bases left between them. The DNA for the CDR3 is TGCGCCAGCAGCATGACCGAGACCCAGTACTTC. Amino acid sequence: CASSMTETQYF.

The chain couples TRBV7-2 to TRBJ2-7, with D maybe TRBD2 (6 bases). CDR1 is SGHTA and CDR2 is FQGNSA in the germline V gene. CDR3 length: 14 amino acids. Trimming shortened V by 5 bases and J by 3 bases, and 14 bases separated the two germline ends. DNA of the CDR3: TGTGCCAGCAGCCCAGCGGCGGGGATCTACGAGCAGTACTTC. Translating it yields CASSPAAGIYEQYF. The variable domain in full, with the rest retrieved from reference TRBV7-2 and TRBJ2-7, is GAGVSQSPSNKVTEKGKDVELRCDPISGHTALYWYRQSLGQGLEFLIYFQGNSAPDKSGLPSDRFSAERTGGSVSTLTIQRTQQEDSAVYLCASSPAAGIYEQYFGPGTRLTVT.

This clonotype was found a few times. The chain employs TRBV5-4 and TRBJ2-7; D gene ambiguous. Trimming shortened V by 0 bases and J by 5 bases, and 9 bases separated the two germline ends. The germline CDR1 and CDR2 sequences are SGHNT and YYREEE (reference sequence). The CDR3 covers 13 residues. This CDR3 is CASSLEAGNEQYF. The CDR3 DNA follows: TGTGCCAGCAGCTTGGAGGCAGGCAACGAGCAGTACTTC.

This clonotype was picked up a small number of times. The genes are TRBV6-2 or TRBV6-3 and TRBJ2-5; D remains ambiguous. This CDR3 spans 15 amino acids. V shed 2 bases and J shed 1 base, with 11 bases lying between them. CDR1 is MNHEY, CDR2 SVGEGT, per germline. The CDR3, as DNA: TGTGCCAGCAGTTACGGCGCCACGGCCCAAGAGACCCAGTACTTC. Translating it yields CASSYGATAQETQYF.

This clonotype was detected ten times or more. This sequence joins TRBV29-1 and TRBJ1-2, with a tentative D call TRBD1 (6 bases). The CDR3 has 11 residues. Germline loops: CDR1 SQVTM, CDR2 ANQGSEA. V lost 3 bases, J lost 4 bases, and 6 bases lay in between. The CDR3: CSVDRGYGYTF. CDR3 sequence (DNA): TGCAGCGTTGACAGGGGCTATGGCTACACCTTC.

This clonotype has a handful of counts. The rearrangement links TRBV12-3 or TRBV12-4 to TRBJ2-2; D gene ambiguous. V lost 0 bases and J lost 6, with 8 bases in between. The CDR3 length is 14 residues. The CDR3: CASSLAVGPGELFF. CDR3 DNA sequence: TGTGCCAGCAGTTTAGCGGTGGGTCCCGGGGAGCTGTTTTTT.

This clonotype has ten or more counts. CDR3 residues: CSARSGQRAYEQYF. The DNA for the CDR3 is TGCAGTGCCCGGAGCGGACAGCGAGCCTACGAGCAGTACTTC. V and J are TRBV20-1 and TRBJ2-7; maybe TRBD1 (6 bases). Germline-derived CDR1 and CDR2 are DFQATT and SNEGSKA (reference sequence). The germline V and J ends were trimmed by 6 bases and 2 bases, with 17 bases remaining between them. This CDR3 contains 14 residues.